The clone carrying this TCR beta chain was counted at least ten times. What it recognizes is unknown. This sample was taken from a study of blood T cells in healthy people across ages. As for the study in general: Template switching retrieved approximately one barcoded beta molecule for each two T cells.

V gave up 8 bases and J gave up 3 bases, with 14 bases separating them. Germline CDR1 SQVTM, CDR2 ANQGSEA. This CDR3 contains 12 residues. Through a sample-barcoded 5' primer and a J-beta primer mix, a second PCR was run for about 6 to 11 cycles. No fewer than 3 million CDR3-containing paired-end reads came from each sample. TCRdb re-analysed the 5' RACE reads in MiXCR, keeping a single row per CDR3 protein. The sample consists of 600,000 to 800,000 distinct CDR3 sequences, around 52% of them appearing once. Overall study findings and caveats: Significant beta diversity loss was already apparent by age approximately 37, declining roughly linearly.

The chain links TRBV29-1 to TRBJ2-7; tentative D call: TRBD1 (7 bases). Sequenced sample: blood. The receptor was isolated from a woman aged 80 or over in good health. The CDR3 nucleotides are TGCAGCCCCGCGGGACAGCGCTACGAGCAGTACTTC. It specifies CSPAGQRYEQYF.